One and the same sample provided the 12 T cell receptor beta chains below, sequenced in a study of blood T cells in healthy people across ages. A second 7 to 11 cycle PCR used barcoded and J-beta primers. TCRdb called the 5' RACE reads again in MiXCR, with one record for every CDR3 protein. The data hold 1.5 million to 2 million distinct CDR3 sequences, with approximately 28% observed a single time. The sequenced material came from blood. Receptors were obtained from a woman aged 25-40 years in good health.

This clonotype was observed at least ten times. The V and J genes are TRBV7-2 and TRBJ1-2; 7 bases match TRBD1. The CDR3 has 16 residues. Unmatched junction bases numbered 11, after V lost 5 bases and J lost 2 bases. Per the germline V gene, CDR1 is SGHTA and CDR2 is FQGNSA. The chain's CDR3 is CASSITPGQLNYGYTF. The CDR3 DNA sequence: TGTGCCAGCAGCATTACTCCGGGACAGCTGAACTATGGCTACACCTTC.

V and J are TRBV29-1 and TRBJ1-2; TRBD1 aligns across 9 bases. Looked up from germline, CDR1 is SQVTM and CDR2 is ANQGSEA. The CDR3 is 14 residues long. The V segment lost 8 bases and the J segment 6 bases; nucleotides outside the gene matches: 13. The CDR3 reads CSSRDRELGNGYTF. The CDR3 DNA follows: TGCAGCTCCCGGGACAGGGAGTTGGGTAATGGCTACACCTTC. The full variable domain, in which reference TRBV29-1 and TRBJ1-2 provide the parts outside the CDR3, is SAVISQKPSRDICQRGTSLTIQCQVDSQVTMMFWYRQQPGQSLTLIATANQGSEATYESGFVIDKFPISRPNLTFSTLTVSNMSPEDSSIYLCSSRDRELGNGYTFGSGTRLTVV.

This clonotype showed up just a few times. V gene TRBV5-4 combines with J gene TRBJ2-2, with TRBD2 matching over 15 bases. Germline assignment: CDR1 SGHNT and CDR2 YYREEE (reference sequence). There are 15 residues in the CDR3. The V and J ends lost 4 bases and 10 bases, in that order; junction bases with no gene match: 5. CDR3 coding DNA: TGTGCCAGCAGCCGGAGGACTAGCGGGAGGGAGGAGCTGTTTTTT. Its protein product is CASSRRTSGREELFF.

This clonotype has at least ten counts. The chain couples TRBV29-1 to TRBJ2-1; 9 nucleotides match TRBD1. The length of the CDR3 is 14 residues. From germline, CDR1 is SQVTM and CDR2 ANQGSEA. The V gene end was trimmed by 6 bases and the J gene end by 6 bases; junction bases not matched to a gene: 9. The CDR3 bases are TGCAGCGTCCACCGGGACAGGGCCTCCAATGAGCAGTTCTTC. Translation gives CSVHRDRASNEQFF.

This clonotype was detected ten times or more. CDR3 coding DNA: TGTGCCAGCAGGAGTGACAGGTTTCAAGGCGAGCAGTACTTC. Its translation: CASRSDRFQGEQYF. This chain joins TRBV6-5 and TRBJ2-5, with D possibly matching TRBD1 (6 bases). The DNA end favors TRBJ2-7, so the J call may be wrong. CDR3 length: 14 amino acids. Germline V gene data show CDR1 as MNHEY and CDR2 as SVGAGI.

This clonotype was counted many times. The chain uses TRBV6-5 and TRBJ2-5, with 10 bases matching TRBD1. The CDR3 runs 15 residues. J was trimmed by 5 bases and V by 5 bases; bases with no gene match: 8. Germline values: CDR1 MNHEY, CDR2 SVGAGI. The CDR3 is CASSPTGTGDETQYF. The CDR3 DNA sequence: TGTGCCAGCAGTCCCACCGGGACAGGGGATGAGACCCAGTACTTC.

V gene TRBV7-2 combines with J gene TRBJ2-7; perhaps D is TRBD1 or TRBD2 (5 bases each). The CDR3 spans 16 residues. The V gene lost 4 bases and the J gene lost 1 base, with 17 bases spanning the gap. CDR1 and CDR2 from the germline V gene are SGHTA and FQGNSA. The CDR3 nucleotides are TGTGCCAGCAGCTCATTCAGCTGGGGGAAGTCCTACGAGCAGTACTTC. Protein product: CASSSFSWGKSYEQYF.

This clonotype occurred a few times. This rearrangement joins TRBV12-3 or TRBV12-4 to TRBJ2-4, with 10 bases lining up with TRBD2. The J call is in doubt because the DNA end fits TRBJ2-5 better. The CDR3 covers 16 residues. The CDR3 region has the DNA TGTGCCAGCAGTTTAGCTCTGACTAGCGGGTCGGAGACCCAGTACTTC. Translating gives CASSLALTSGSETQYF.

Regarding this clonotype: A much more abundant neighbour one base away suggests this may be a read error. The chain has TRBV20-1 and TRBJ2-1, with D uncertain. V lost 6 bases to trimming and J lost 13 bases, with 19 bases between them. CDR3 size: 12 residues. Germline V CDR1 and CDR2: DFQATT, SNEGSKA (reference sequence). CDR3 bases: TGCAGTGCCGGAGTCGGTGGAGAGACCCAGTTCTTC. Amino acid sequence: CSAGVGGETQFF.

This clonotype was recorded a few times. The V and J genes are TRBV18 and TRBJ2-7; TRBD2 aligns across 10 bases. CDR3 length: 16 residues. CDR1 is KGHSH, CDR2 LQKENI, per germline. The J segment lost 2 bases and the V segment lost 6 bases, leaving 10 bases of the junction unmatched. CDR3 residues: CASSPAELAGPYEQYF. CDR3 nucleotides: TGTGCCAGCTCCCCCGCGGAACTAGCGGGGCCCTACGAGCAGTACTTC.

This clonotype was picked up a small number of times. The chain is built from TRBV15 and TRBJ2-3; D may be TRBD1 (5 bases). With 1 base removed from V and 1 base from J, the gap between germline ends came to 12 bases. The CDR3 sequence is 16 residues long. Germline CDR1 reads LNHNV; CDR2 reads YYDKDF (reference sequence). CDR3 amino acids: CATSRGKGAGTDTQYF. For the CDR3, the DNA is TGTGCCACCAGCAGAGGTAAAGGGGCCGGCACAGATACGCAGTATTTT.

Remarks on this clonotype: Relative to the germline gene, one junction end is altered; a read error may explain this. The J gene is TRBJ1-2, the V gene TRBV10-3; 8 nucleotides match TRBD1. The CDR3 runs 14 residues. Germline CDR1 reads ENHRY; CDR2 reads SYGVKD. CDR3 sequence: CTITSTGDYNGYTF. As DNA, the CDR3 is TGTACCATCACTTCGACAGGGGACTACAATGGCTACACCTTC.